Following are 31 T cell receptor beta chains from one sample sequenced in a study of blood T cell repertoires in COVID-19. The assay was immunoSEQ multiplex PCR, and TCRdb's table has in-frame clones only and misses some. The repertoire has hundreds of thousands of clones, approximately 87% of them found once; the top ten carry 6% to 7%. Input material: peripheral blood. All receptors derive from a woman between 45 and 60 years old with COVID-19, enrolled during active disease.

V gene TRBV7-7 combines with J gene TRBJ2-5, with a possible D match to TRBD2 (5 bases). This CDR3 contains 13 residues. Germline V gene lookup returns CDR1 SSHAT and CDR2 FNYEAQ (reference sequence). Deletions cut 5 bases from V and 5 bases from J, with 12 bases between. Here the CDR3 reads CASSPGTWETQYF. The CDR3 DNA follows: TGTGCCAGCAGCCCGGGAACCTGGGAGACCCAGTACTTC.

This rearrangement joins TRBV24-1 to TRBJ2-1, with TRBD2 identical over 9 bases. CDR1 is KGHDR, CDR2 SFDVKD, per germline. V lost 4 bases, J lost 8 bases, and 17 bases stayed unmatched. The CDR3 totals 18 residues. CDR3 loop: CATSDAGAGGGNRDEQFF. The CDR3, as DNA: TGTGCCACCAGTGACGCCGGGGCGGGAGGGGGCAACAGGGATGAGCAGTTCTTC.

The rearrangement uses TRBV7-9 and TRBJ2-1, with TRBD1 as a possible D gene (6 bases). The V gene's germline CDR1 is SEHNR and CDR2 FQNEAQ (reference sequence). Trimming pared 2 bases from V and 7 bases from J, leaving 15 bases between. The CDR3 runs 15 residues. The DNA for the CDR3 is TGTGCCAGCAGCTTAATTGGGGGCCCGGGGAATGAGCAGTTCTTC. Its protein product is CASSLIGGPGNEQFF. Complete variable domain (other parts from reference TRBV7-9 and TRBJ2-1): DTGVSQNPRHKITKRGQNVTFRCDPISEHNRLYWYRQTLGQGPEFLTYFQNEAQLEKSRLLSDRFSAERPKGSFSTLEIQRTEQGDSAMYLCASSLIGGPGNEQFFGPGTRLTVL.

The chain links TRBV2 to TRBJ1-3, with unresolved D. The germline V gene has CDR1 SNHLY and CDR2 FYNNEI. V dropped 2 bases and J dropped 7 bases, with 15 bases sitting between them. This CDR3 has 15 residues. The CDR3 DNA reads TGTGCCAGCAGTGAATTGGCAGTTTCCACGAACACCATATATTTT. It yields the protein CASSELAVSTNTIYF.

The V and J genes are TRBV29-1 and TRBJ2-7, with 8 bases fitting TRBD2. J lost 1 base, V lost 3 bases, and 26 bases had no gene match. Germline V lookup: CDR1 SQVTM, CDR2 ANQGSEA. This CDR3 is built from 21 residues. CDR3 nucleotides: TGCAGCGTTGATGGACTTGCGCGGGCCGGCGATGAGGCGGGAGGTTCCTACGAGCAGTACTTC. This encodes CSVDGLARAGDEAGGSYEQYF.

This clone appeared once. This chain uses TRBV5-1 with TRBJ2-4, with 8 nucleotides matching TRBD2. CDR3 size: 14 residues. With 4 bases clipped from V and 8 bases from J, the junction kept 8 bases outside the gene matches. Germline V lookup: CDR1 SGHRS, CDR2 YFSETQ. For the CDR3, the DNA is TGCGCCAGCAGCCCAACTAGCGGTAGTGACATTCAGTACTTC. This gives the protein CASSPTSGSDIQYF.

The chain combines TRBV24-1 with TRBJ2-2, with 9 bases fitting TRBD1. The CDR3 sequence is 18 residues long. Per the germline V gene, CDR1 is KGHDR and CDR2 is SFDVKD. J lost 3 bases, V lost 3 bases, and 10 bases had no gene match. The CDR3 loop is CATSDAAGQGADTGELFF. CDR3 DNA sequence: TGTGCCACCAGTGATGCTGCGGGACAGGGAGCGGACACCGGGGAGCTGTTTTTT.

V gene TRBV15 combines with J gene TRBJ1-1; D perhaps matches TRBD1 (5 bases). This CDR3 contains 15 residues. With 2 bases removed from V and 1 base from J, the gap between germline ends came to 11 bases. The germline CDR1 and CDR2 sequences are LNHNV and YYDKDF (reference sequence). DNA for the CDR3: TGTGCCACCAGCAGACCAGTCGGACAGAACACTGAAGCTTTCTTT. Translated: CATSRPVGQNTEAFF.

The V gene is TRBV7-9, the J gene TRBJ2-7; 15 bases agree with TRBD2. V was clipped by 5 bases and J by 9 bases; unmatched bases: 14. This CDR3 spans 17 amino acids. Germline V gene data show CDR1 as SEHNR and CDR2 as FQNEAQ (reference sequence). The DNA of the CDR3 is TGTGCCAGCAGCCAGGGACTAGCGGGAGGCCCACCTACGTCGCAGTACTTC. Its protein product is CASSQGLAGGPPTSQYF.

V and J are TRBV30 and TRBJ2-1, with TRBD2 matching over 9 bases. J lost 9 bases, V lost 0 bases, and 21 bases had no gene match. Germline V gene sequence: CDR1 GTSNPN, CDR2 SVGIG (reference sequence). The CDR3 runs 19 residues. The CDR3: CAWSVMSSGEWGRTGEQFF. CDR3 in DNA: TGTGCCTGGAGTGTAATGTCTAGCGGGGAATGGGGGCGAACGGGTGAGCAGTTCTTC.

This chain uses TRBV3-1 (or the pseudogene TRBV3-2) with TRBJ2-3; TRBD2 agrees at 8 bases. After removal of 1 base from V and 9 bases from J, the junction contained 15 bases not matched to a gene. CDR1 and CDR2 (germline): LGHDT, YNNKEL (reference sequence). This CDR3 has 17 amino acids. DNA for the CDR3: TGTGCCAGCAGCCAAGCCCAGCGGGGGACCTTAAGGGAGACGCAGTATTTT. Its protein product is CASSQAQRGTLRETQYF.

Remarks on this clone: At the DNA level, this CDR3 is encoded by other sequences in the same sample as well. The V gene is TRBV18, the J gene TRBJ1-1, with 8 nucleotides matching TRBD1. Trimming at V came to 3 bases and at J to 1 base, leaving 1 base not matched to a gene. Germline CDR1 reads KGHSH; CDR2 reads LQKENI. CDR3 length equals 14 residues. The CDR3 is CASSPGQGNTEAFF. CDR3 DNA: TGTGCCAGCTCACCTGGACAGGGGAACACTGAAGCTTTCTTT.

This chain joins TRBV6-2 or TRBV6-3 and TRBJ2-1; 8 bases are shared with TRBD1. Germline CDR1 reads MNHEY; CDR2 reads SVGEGT. The CDR3 has 15 amino acids. The J segment lost 7 bases and the V segment lost 0 bases, leaving 5 bases of the junction unmatched. CDR3 nucleotides: TGTGCCAGCAGTTACTCGAGGACAGGGAGAAATGAGCAGTTCTTC. Its translation: CASSYSRTGRNEQFF.

This rearrangement joins TRBV6-5 to TRBJ1-2, with TRBD1 matching 7 bases. The ends lost 0 bases at V and 3 bases at J; junction bases unmatched: 4. Germline-derived CDR1 and CDR2 are MNHEY and SVGAGI. The length of the CDR3 is 15 residues. The CDR3 is CASSYSAGGYYGYTF. The CDR3 nucleotides read TGTGCCAGCAGTTACTCGGCAGGGGGATACTATGGCTACACCTTC.

This clone has a single count. This chain connects TRBV19 to TRBJ1-5; the D gene is possibly TRBD1 (6 bases). CDR1 is LNHDA, CDR2 SQIVND, per germline (reference sequence). Trimming cost V 0 bases and J 7 bases, with 13 bases left between them. The CDR3 is 15 residues long. CDR3 coding DNA: TGTGCCAGTAGTATAGATGGGGGGGCTGGACAGCCCCAGCATTTT. Translating gives CASSIDGGAGQPQHF. The full variable domain, rest sourced from reference TRBV19 and TRBJ1-5, is DGGITQSPKYLFRKEGQNVTLSCEQNLNHDAMYWYRQDPGQGLRLIYYSQIVNDFQKGDIAEGYSVSREKKESFPLTVTSAQKNPTAFYLCASSIDGGAGQPQHFGDGTRLSIL.

V gene TRBV25-1 combines with J gene TRBJ2-1, with D tentatively TRBD2 (5 bases). V shed 4 bases and J shed 0 bases, with 10 bases lying between them. Germline V CDR1 and CDR2: MGHDK, SYGVNS. The CDR3 extends over 15 amino acids. In DNA, the CDR3 is TGTGCCAGCAGTGTGGACTCCAGCTCCTACAATGAGCAGTTCTTC. Translated, it gives CASSVDSSSYNEQFF.

The gene calls are TRBV27 and TRBJ1-4; D is perhaps TRBD1 (6 bases). The CDR3 covers 15 residues. Germline lookup yields CDR1 MNHEY and CDR2 SMNVEV (reference sequence). The V gene lost 2 bases and the J gene lost 0 bases, with 7 bases spanning the gap. CDR3 nucleotide sequence: TGTGCCAGCAGTTTAGAGGGGGCAACTAATGAAAAACTGTTTTTT. This sequence encodes CASSLEGATNEKLFF.

The chain is built from TRBV19 and TRBJ2-1; D call uncertain. Germline-derived CDR1 and CDR2 are LNHDA and SQIVND (reference sequence). CDR3 length: 14 residues. Trimming left V 1 base short and J 3 bases short, with 7 bases between. The CDR3 sequence is CASSIAVVYNEQFF. Here the CDR3 DNA reads TGTGCCAGTAGTATAGCGGTCGTCTACAATGAGCAGTTCTTC.

With respect to this clone: At the DNA level, this CDR3 is encoded by other sequences in the same sample as well. V usage is TRBV7-2 and J usage is TRBJ1-2, with a possible D match to TRBD1 (5 bases). V lost 3 bases and J 2 bases, leaving 7 bases between the germline ends. This CDR3 spans 13 amino acids. CDR1 SGHTA and CDR2 FQGNSA come from the germline V gene. This chain's CDR3 is CASSFDRNYGYTF. DNA for the CDR3: TGTGCCAGCAGCTTTGACAGAAACTATGGCTACACCTTC. Supplemented by reference TRBV7-2 and TRBJ1-2, the full variable domain reads GAGVSQSPSNKVTEKGKDVELRCDPISGHTALYWYRQSLGQGLEFLIYFQGNSAPDKSGLPSDRFSAERTGGSVSTLTIQRTQQEDSAVYLCASSFDRNYGYTFGSGTRLTVV.

The rearrangement joins TRBV20-1 to TRBJ1-1; 7 bases are a match to TRBD1. Germline V gene data show CDR1 as DFQATT and CDR2 as SNEGSKA (reference sequence). This CDR3 contains 14 residues. V lost 3 bases and J lost 5; bases outside the gene matches: 9. The chain's CDR3 is CSASAGGSSTEAFF. The CDR3 coding sequence is TGCAGTGCTAGTGCAGGGGGGTCGTCAACTGAAGCTTTCTTT.

As for this clone: This sample includes further DNA sequences coding for the same CDR3. The chain is built from TRBV30 and TRBJ1-5; D might be TRBD1 (6 bases). Trimming shortened V by 0 bases and J by 2 bases, and 11 bases separated the two germline ends. This CDR3 is built from 15 residues. Per the germline V gene, CDR1 is GTSNPN and CDR2 is SVGIG (reference sequence). The CDR3 loop reads CAWSVGGAGNQPQHF. The CDR3 bases are TGTGCCTGGAGTGTAGGGGGGGCGGGCAATCAGCCCCAGCATTTT.

The chain has TRBV30 and TRBJ1-1, with D perhaps TRBD1 (6 bases). The V and J ends lost 3 bases and 4 bases respectively, with 30 bases between them. This CDR3 spans 19 amino acids. Looked up from germline, CDR1 is GTSNPN and CDR2 is SVGIG (reference sequence). The CDR3 is CAWSAIGDIWTSVGTEAFF. The CDR3 DNA is TGTGCCTGGAGCGCCATAGGGGACATCTGGACTTCAGTGGGCACTGAAGCTTTCTTT.

V gene TRBV7-9 combines with J gene TRBJ1-2, with D perhaps TRBD1 (5 bases). Germline CDR1 reads SEHNR; CDR2 reads FQNEAQ (reference sequence). V was pared by 1 base and J by 4 bases, with 10 bases between. The CDR3 has 14 residues. The CDR3 here is CASSLDRTLYGYTF. CDR3 nucleotide sequence: TGTGCCAGCAGCTTAGACAGGACCCTCTATGGCTACACCTTC.

For the CDR3, the DNA is TGCGCCAGCAGCTTCGGGCAGACAGACACCGGGGAGCTGTTTTTT. Its protein product is CASSFGQTDTGELFF. The V gene is TRBV5-1, the J gene TRBJ2-2; possible D gene TRBD1, 5 bases. The V end lost 2 bases, the J end lost 3 bases, and 11 bases lay between the germline ends. The germline gives CDR1 SGHRS, CDR2 YFSETQ. The CDR3 sequence is 15 residues long.

Concerning this clone: At one end the junction does not follow the germline gene, possibly because of a read error. This sample includes further DNA sequences coding for the same CDR3. As DNA, the CDR3 is TGTGCCAGCAGCCTTAGGGGGAACACTGAAGCTTTTTTT. This gives the protein CASSLRGNTEAFF. The V call is TRBV11-3, the J call TRBJ1-1, with D tentatively TRBD1 (6 bases). There are 13 residues in the CDR3. Germline lookup yields CDR1 SGHNT and CDR2 YENEEA.

The CDR3 bases are TGCAGCGTTGAAATTCGGACTAGCGAGCAGTACTTC. Translating gives CSVEIRTSEQYF. This sequence joins TRBV29-1 and TRBJ2-7, with 7 nucleotides matching TRBD2. Germline V lookup: CDR1 SQVTM, CDR2 ANQGSEA. CDR3 length: 12 amino acids. V lost 2 bases, J lost 6 bases, and 4 bases stayed unmatched.

The rearrangement links TRBV19 to TRBJ2-7, with 8 bases matching TRBD2. CDR1 and CDR2 (germline): LNHDA, SQIVND (reference sequence). This CDR3 contains 15 residues. Trimming at V came to 1 base and at J to 4 bases, leaving 6 bases not matched to a gene. The CDR3 bases are TGTGCCAGTAGTATAGCAGCGGGAGAAATTTACGAGCAGTACTTC. Its protein product is CASSIAAGEIYEQYF.

This clone was seen more than once but under ten times. This chain joins TRBV5-6 and TRBJ1-5; no clear D. Germline CDR1 SGHDT, CDR2 YYEEEE. This CDR3 comprises 13 residues. The ends were cut back, 4 bases at V and 2 bases at J, with 7 bases in the middle. The CDR3 region has the DNA TGTGCCAGCAGCGTACATGGCAATCAGCCCCAGCATTTT. Translated, it gives CASSVHGNQPQHF.

The chain joins TRBV6-5 to TRBJ2-7; 11 nucleotides agree with TRBD2. From germline, CDR1 is MNHEY and CDR2 SVGAGI. This CDR3 is 14 amino acids long. Losses at the gene ends were 8 bases for V and 1 base for J; bases not matched to a gene: 4. The CDR3 bases are TGTGCCAGCCGTCTAGCGGGAGGTTCCTACGAGCAGTACTTC. This encodes CASRLAGGSYEQYF.

This clone has just one count. V and J are TRBV7-9 and TRBJ1-2, with TRBD1 matching over 7 bases. The junction had 1 base not matched to a gene; V was cut back by 1 base and J by 5 bases. Germline CDR1 SEHNR, CDR2 FQNEAQ (reference sequence). The CDR3 sequence is 13 residues long. This CDR3 is CASSLDRGYGYTF. Written as DNA, the CDR3 is TGTGCCAGCAGCTTAGACAGGGGTTATGGCTACACCTTC.

The CDR3 nucleotides are TGTGCCAGCAGCGTAGGAGCGGGAGGTAGCTTCAATGAGCAGTTCTTC. Its protein is CASSVGAGGSFNEQFF. The chain recombines TRBV9 with TRBJ2-1; TRBD2 aligns across 9 bases. Unmatched junction bases numbered 7, after V lost 0 bases and J lost 6 bases. Per the germline V gene, CDR1 is SGDLS and CDR2 is YYNGEE. This CDR3 has 16 amino acids. The whole variable domain, remainder taken from reference TRBV9 and TRBJ2-1, is DSGVTQTPKHLITATGQRVTLRCSPRSGDLSVYWYQQSLDQGLQFLIQYYNGEERAKGNILERFSAQQFPDLHSELNLSSLELGDSALYFCASSVGAGGSFNEQFFGPGTRLTVL.